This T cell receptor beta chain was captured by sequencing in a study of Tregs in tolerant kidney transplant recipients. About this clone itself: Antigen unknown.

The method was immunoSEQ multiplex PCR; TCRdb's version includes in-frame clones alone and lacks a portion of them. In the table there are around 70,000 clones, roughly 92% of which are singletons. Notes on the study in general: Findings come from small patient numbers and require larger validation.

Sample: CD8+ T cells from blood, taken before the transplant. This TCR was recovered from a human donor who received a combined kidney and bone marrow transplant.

The CDR3 region has the DNA TGCGCCAGCCCCTACAGGGAAATCCATAGTCGGGGCTACAATGAGCAGTTCTTC. Its protein is CASPYREIHSRGYNEQFF. This chain links TRBV5-1 with TRBJ2-1; a weak D match, TRBD1 (6 bases). Trimming left V 7 bases short and J 3 bases short, with 26 bases between. The CDR3 has 18 amino acids. Germline-derived CDR1 and CDR2 are SGHRS and YFSETQ.